Each of the 9 T cell receptor beta chains below was sequenced from the same sample in a study of cytomegalovirus exposure and HLA in healthy donors. The PCR had 60 Vbeta and 13 Jbeta primers. The method was immunoSEQ multiplex PCR; TCRdb's version includes in-frame clones alone and lacks a portion of them. Of around 200,000 clones listed, around 85% are singletons. What was sequenced was PBMCs. These receptors were obtained from a man aged 45 to 65 in good health and CMV-seronegative.

The chain has TRBV19 and TRBJ2-7, with TRBD1 matching 8 bases. The length of the CDR3 is 15 residues. Looked up from germline, CDR1 is LNHDA and CDR2 is SQIVND (reference sequence). Trimming took 5 bases from V and 3 from J; bases not matched to a gene: 9. The CDR3 region is CASSALRTGFYEQYF. CDR3 bases: TGTGCCAGTAGTGCCCTGAGGACAGGGTTCTACGAGCAGTACTTC.

This rearrangement joins TRBV2 to TRBJ1-6; 10 nucleotides match TRBD1. The CDR3 totals 16 residues. Germline loops: CDR1 SNHLY, CDR2 FYNNEI. V gave up 5 bases and J gave up 6 bases; unmatched junction bases: 7. CDR3 sequence: CASSRQGARGNSPLHF. The CDR3 DNA is TGTGCCAGCAGTCGACAGGGGGCGAGGGGTAATTCACCCCTCCACTTT.

V usage is TRBV4-1 and J usage is TRBJ2-1; possibly TRBD2 for D (7 bases). This CDR3 is 14 amino acids long. The V gene's germline CDR1 is MGHRA and CDR2 YSYEKL. V was clipped by 0 bases and J by 13 bases, with 16 bases between them. The chain's CDR3 is CASSQEKTGGEQFF. The CDR3 coding sequence is TGCGCCAGCAGCCAAGAGAAAACGGGGGGCGAACAGTTCTTC.

The chain recombines TRBV7-9 with TRBJ1-2; perhaps TRBD1 as D (5 bases). This CDR3 is 13 amino acids long. V lost 1 base and J 8 bases, leaving 11 bases between the germline ends. CDR1 and CDR2 from the germline V gene are SEHNR and FQNEAQ (reference sequence). CDR3 amino acids: CASSLGGPAGYTF. CDR3 DNA: TGTGCCAGCAGCTTAGGGGGCCCGGCAGGCTACACCTTC. Together with reference TRBV7-9 and TRBJ1-2, the CDR3 gives the full variable domain: DTGVSQNPRHKITKRGQNVTFRCDPISEHNRLYWYRQTLGQGPEFLTYFQNEAQLEKSRLLSDRFSAERPKGSFSTLEIQRTEQGDSAMYLCASSLGGPAGYTFGSGTRLTVV.

A word on this clone: Germline is not matched at one junction end, which may reflect a read error. The genes are TRBV7-9 and TRBJ1-2; D is perhaps TRBD1 (5 bases). The CDR3 has 15 amino acids. Germline V gene data show CDR1 as SEHNR and CDR2 as FQNEAQ (reference sequence). CDR3 DNA: TGTTCCAGCAGCCCGTCCGCCTCAGGGATCTATGGCTACACCTTC. Protein sequence: CSSSPSASGIYGYTF.

The rearrangement links TRBV7-9 to TRBJ2-3, with TRBD2 matching 9 bases. The J segment lost 2 bases and the V segment lost 2 bases, leaving 5 bases of the junction unmatched. Germline CDR1 SEHNR, CDR2 FQNEAQ (reference sequence). This CDR3 comprises 16 residues. In DNA, the CDR3 is TGTGCCAGCAGCTTAAATCGCGGGAGGGACACAGATACGCAGTATTTT. Translated: CASSLNRGRDTDTQYF.

CDR3 sequence (DNA): TGTGCCAGCAGTTGGGTTTCGGGACAGGGGTACGAGCAGTACTTC. This translates into CASSWVSGQGYEQYF. The chain employs TRBV6-5 and TRBJ2-7; 10 nucleotides align to TRBD1. Germline loops: CDR1 MNHEY, CDR2 SVGAGI. V trimming: 4 bases; J trimming: 4 bases; junction bases outside the gene matches: 7. The CDR3 has 15 amino acids.

J is TRBJ1-6 and V is TRBV19; 8 bases match TRBD1. Trimming removed 4 bases from V and 6 bases from J; junction bases left unmatched: 2. The CDR3 runs to 14 residues. From germline, CDR1 is LNHDA and CDR2 SQIVND (reference sequence). The CDR3 loop reads CASSTGGGNSPLHF. The CDR3 DNA sequence: TGTGCCAGTAGTACAGGGGGCGGTAATTCACCCCTCCACTTT.

The chain carries TRBV5-6 and TRBJ2-3; 8 nucleotides align to TRBD2. Germline-derived CDR1 and CDR2 are SGHDT and YYEEEE. This CDR3 region has 14 residues. Trimming removed 3 bases from V and 1 base from J; junction bases left unmatched: 1. The CDR3 is CASSSGRGTDTQYF. The CDR3 DNA reads TGTGCCAGCAGCTCCGGGAGGGGCACAGATACGCAGTATTTT.